This T cell receptor beta chain derives from a study of OX40 agonist ivuxolimab in advanced cancers. Study at large: Hepatocellular carcinoma, melanoma, renal cell or head and neck cancer was diagnosed in the dose-escalation patients. Eligibility rules accepted prior anti-PD-1, anti-PD-L1 or anti-CTLA-4 therapy, and 40% to 50% had some. Study-wide findings and caveats: The authors also found low normalized T-cell clonal expansion in some nonresponders.

For this clone: Its antigen remains unidentified.

The V and J ends lost 2 bases and 11 bases, in that order; junction bases with no gene match: 9. The germline gives CDR1 ENHRY, CDR2 SYGVKD. This CDR3 is built from 14 residues. Using immunoSEQ multiplex PCR, the repertoire was profiled, and TCRdb retains in-frame clones only, with some absent. The repertoire has 65,000 to 95,000 clones, roughly 84% of them found once; the top ten carry roughly 6.3%. Autoimmune disease history or systemic immunosuppression led to patients being barred. The receptor was derived from an adult with an advanced solid tumor such as melanoma, head and neck, liver or kidney cancer. Source: CD4+ or CD8+ T cells sorted from blood, taken in a trial of the OX40 agonist ivuxolimab. The V and J genes are TRBV10-3 and TRBJ2-1; 7 bases are shared with TRBD2. CDR3 coding DNA: TGTGCCATCAGTGAGGTAATCCGGGAGGTCCAGCAGTTCTTC. This sequence encodes CAISEVIREVQQFF.